Listed below are T cell receptor beta chains from one sample, sequenced in a study of identical twins. TCRdb reprocessed the 5' RACE reads via MiXCR and lists one record per CDR3 protein. The repertoire has about 700,000 distinct CDR3 sequences, roughly 6% of them found once; the top ten carry 1.5% to 2%. Sample: naive T cells sorted from blood. The receptor set was obtained from a man aged 18 to 30 in good health. Each CDR3 is given with its conserved first and last residue. Each record gives: J gene, V gene, clone size, CDR3 protein. Expanded clones are given a class, and other clones once, few, many or no size at all.

j_call: TRBJ2-1; v_call: TRBV15; clone_size: many; cdr3_aa: CATSRGLESSYNEQFF
j_call: TRBJ2-7; v_call: TRBV28; clone_size: many; cdr3_aa: CASRLSGYEQYF
j_call: TRBJ2-2; v_call: TRBV7-2; clone_size: many; cdr3_aa: CASSLAAANTGELFF
j_call: TRBJ2-7; v_call: TRBV10-3; clone_size: few; cdr3_aa: CAISDPGQGLLLGEQYF
j_call: TRBJ2-2; v_call: TRBV5-1; clone_size: many; cdr3_aa: CASSDRSGTGELFF
j_call: TRBJ2-3; v_call: TRBV10-3; clone_size: few; cdr3_aa: CAIKGGTLTDTQYF
j_call: TRBJ2-7; v_call: TRBV4-1; clone_size: .; cdr3_aa: CASSQTGQTYEQYF
j_call: TRBJ2-1; v_call: TRBV29-1; clone_size: .; cdr3_aa: CSVENYQTGRNEQFF
j_call: TRBJ1-1; v_call: TRBV12-3/TRBV12-4; clone_size: many; cdr3_aa: CASRLPGQGREAFF
j_call: TRBJ1-2; v_call: TRBV12-3/TRBV12-4; clone_size: many; cdr3_aa: CASSFGQGFYGYTF
j_call: TRBJ1-2; v_call: TRBV10-3; clone_size: many; cdr3_aa: CAIRGQENYGYTF
j_call: TRBJ1-1; v_call: TRBV27; clone_size: many; cdr3_aa: CASSSHSGSEAFF
j_call: TRBJ2-3; v_call: TRBV6-2/TRBV6-3; clone_size: .; cdr3_aa: CASAPGTTDTQYF
j_call: TRBJ2-7; v_call: TRBV15; clone_size: many; cdr3_aa: CATRISGFSSYEQYF
j_call: TRBJ1-2; v_call: TRBV30; clone_size: few; cdr3_aa: CAWRGGRLYGYTF
j_call: TRBJ2-2; v_call: TRBV7-3; clone_size: many; cdr3_aa: CASSKRTGELFF
j_call: TRBJ2-7; v_call: TRBV5-1; clone_size: .; cdr3_aa: CASSPSRDRTYEQYF
j_call: TRBJ1-5; v_call: TRBV29-1; clone_size: many; cdr3_aa: CSTGGPNQPQHF
j_call: TRBJ1-1; v_call: TRBV6-5; clone_size: many; cdr3_aa: CASSYSRTGLTEAFF
j_call: TRBJ1-3; v_call: TRBV20-1; clone_size: few; cdr3_aa: CSALPSVGNTIYF
j_call: TRBJ2-2; v_call: TRBV19; clone_size: many; cdr3_aa: CASSAPGQGPHTGELFF
j_call: TRBJ2-5; v_call: TRBV11-2; clone_size: .; cdr3_aa: CASSSAMGLARETQYF
j_call: TRBJ2-7; v_call: TRBV20-1; clone_size: .; cdr3_aa: CSAKTDIYEQYF
j_call: TRBJ1-1; v_call: TRBV7-9; clone_size: .; cdr3_aa: CASSFQGQGETEAFF
j_call: TRBJ2-4; v_call: TRBV6-1; clone_size: few; cdr3_aa: CAIHRGASENIQYF
j_call: TRBJ2-7; v_call: TRBV5-1; clone_size: few; cdr3_aa: CASSQFIHGRDPNEQYF
j_call: TRBJ2-4; v_call: TRBV5-1; clone_size: .; cdr3_aa: CASSLDPGTKNIQYF
j_call: TRBJ1-5; v_call: TRBV7-9; clone_size: few; cdr3_aa: CASSLGGQGRMSQPQHF
j_call: TRBJ2-1; v_call: TRBV7-8; clone_size: many; cdr3_aa: CASSLGPLGGRRGEQFF
j_call: TRBJ1-5; v_call: TRBV10-3; clone_size: many; cdr3_aa: CAISGTDKPNQPQHF
j_call: TRBJ2-2; v_call: TRBV10-1; clone_size: .; cdr3_aa: CSSQDSRTGELFF
j_call: TRBJ2-2; v_call: TRBV12-3/TRBV12-4; clone_size: many; cdr3_aa: CASSFSLRDGELFF
j_call: TRBJ2-7; v_call: TRBV20-1; clone_size: many; cdr3_aa: CSASAPGRYEQYF
j_call: TRBJ1-1; v_call: TRBV20-1; clone_size: many; cdr3_aa: CSAPESLGTEAFF
j_call: TRBJ2-6; v_call: TRBV29-1; clone_size: few; cdr3_aa: CSVGWETSGAGANVLTF
j_call: TRBJ2-3; v_call: TRBV29-1; clone_size: many; cdr3_aa: CSVGGLADADTQYF
j_call: TRBJ2-3; v_call: TRBV24-1; clone_size: .; cdr3_aa: CATSDPQGIETDTQYF
j_call: TRBJ2-3; v_call: TRBV30; clone_size: once; cdr3_aa: CAWSVPDTQYF
j_call: TRBJ1-6; v_call: TRBV10-3; clone_size: many; cdr3_aa: CAISEGTANSPLHF
j_call: TRBJ1-4; v_call: TRBV29-1; clone_size: many; cdr3_aa: CSVEVEKLFF
j_call: TRBJ2-2; v_call: TRBV4-3; clone_size: .; cdr3_aa: CASSQDRESGELFF
j_call: TRBJ2-3; v_call: TRBV12-3/TRBV12-4; clone_size: many; cdr3_aa: CASSSNPLRVDTQYF
j_call: TRBJ2-3; v_call: TRBV24-1; clone_size: many; cdr3_aa: CATSGVGSTDTQYF
j_call: TRBJ1-1; v_call: TRBV25-1; clone_size: many; cdr3_aa: CASSEPTGSTEAFF
j_call: TRBJ2-1; v_call: TRBV29-1; clone_size: many; cdr3_aa: CSVVGGSVSTGQFF
j_call: TRBJ2-3; v_call: TRBV5-1; clone_size: once; cdr3_aa: CASSSAEVGMSDTQYF
j_call: TRBJ2-1; v_call: TRBV2; clone_size: .; cdr3_aa: CASSDPRGDEQFF
j_call: TRBJ1-1; v_call: TRBV12-3/TRBV12-4; clone_size: few; cdr3_aa: CASSLARAEAFF
j_call: TRBJ2-5; v_call: TRBV20-1; clone_size: many; cdr3_aa: CSVSVGQLKETQYF
j_call: TRBJ2-3; v_call: TRBV6-5; clone_size: .; cdr3_aa: CASSYMGGFAYF
j_call: TRBJ2-2; v_call: TRBV6-2/TRBV6-3; clone_size: many; cdr3_aa: CASSYEASGFGELFF
j_call: TRBJ2-1; v_call: TRBV29-1; clone_size: many; cdr3_aa: CSGTRGVAYNEQFF
j_call: TRBJ2-1; v_call: TRBV7-9; clone_size: few; cdr3_aa: CASSLTGHRRTYNEQFF
j_call: TRBJ2-7; v_call: TRBV10-3; clone_size: many; cdr3_aa: CAITPGEGYEQYF
j_call: TRBJ2-7; v_call: TRBV7-2; clone_size: many; cdr3_aa: CASSLALHPGYREQYF
j_call: TRBJ2-1; v_call: TRBV20-1; clone_size: many; cdr3_aa: CSARDLLGSSEQFF
j_call: TRBJ2-2; v_call: TRBV12-3/TRBV12-4; clone_size: many; cdr3_aa: CASSTALGAGELFF
j_call: TRBJ2-2; v_call: TRBV15; clone_size: many; cdr3_aa: CATSRGPSDTGELFF
j_call: TRBJ2-1; v_call: TRBV30; clone_size: few; cdr3_aa: CAWRTSGRNEQFF